Following are 17 T cell receptor beta chains from one sample sequenced in a study of Graves' ophthalmopathy and Graves' hyperthyroidism. The authors amplified TCR beta CDR3 regions from RNA transcripts. Second-round multiplex PCR followed a first-round RT-PCR using HTBI primers. TCRdb recomputed calls from the multiplex PCR reads with MiXCR, one row per CDR3 protein. The sample lists just over 400,000 distinct CDR3 sequences, 21% occurring once. Sequencing input: peripheral blood. The source is a woman aged 18-29 years with stable Graves' hyperthyroidism.

This clonotype occurred once. The chain uses TRBV20-1 and TRBJ2-5; 15 positions agree with TRBD2. The J segment lost 1 base and the V segment lost 1 base, leaving 10 bases of the junction unmatched. CDR1 is DFQATT and CDR2 is SNEGSKA in the germline V gene (reference sequence). This CDR3 has 19 amino acids. In DNA, the CDR3 is TGCAGTGCTAGAGTAACACCGGGACTAGCGGGAGGAGCCCAAGAGACCCAGTACTTC. It codes for CSARVTPGLAGGAQETQYF.

This clonotype has a count of ten or more. The V and J genes are TRBV20-1 and TRBJ2-7, with D tentatively TRBD1 or TRBD2 (5 bases each). This CDR3 has 13 amino acids. CDR1 is DFQATT and CDR2 is SNEGSKA in the germline V gene (reference sequence). Trimming cost V 3 bases and J 3 bases, with 12 bases left between them. CDR3 nucleotide sequence: TGCAGTGCTAGTGGGGGACCCTACTACGAGCAGTACTTC. This encodes CSASGGPYYEQYF.

There are many counts of this clonotype. The J gene is TRBJ2-7, the V gene TRBV6-1; D might be TRBD1 (6 bases). Germline CDR1 MNHNS, CDR2 SASEGT. CDR3 length equals 14 residues. Between the trimmed V and J ends, which lost 2 bases and 1 base, there was a span of 9 bases. CDR3 amino acids: CASSELGQSYEQYF. As DNA, the CDR3 is TGTGCCAGCAGTGAACTAGGACAGTCCTACGAGCAGTACTTC.

This clonotype was seen at least ten times. The gene calls are TRBV6-2 or TRBV6-3 and TRBJ2-5, with D perhaps matching TRBD1 or TRBD2 (5 bases each). Germline V gene sequence: CDR1 MNHEY, CDR2 SVGEGT. V lost 0 bases and J lost 5, with 7 bases in between. The CDR3 covers 13 residues. This CDR3 reads CASSYSGPETQYF. CDR3 bases: TGTGCCAGCAGTTACTCGGGACCGGAGACCCAGTACTTC.

This clonotype was counted ten times or more. The chain recombines TRBV20-1 with TRBJ2-7, with 9 bases matching TRBD1. Germline V gene lookup returns CDR1 DFQATT and CDR2 SNEGSKA (reference sequence). With 6 bases clipped from V and 5 bases from J, the junction kept 17 bases outside the gene matches. The CDR3 sequence is 16 residues long. The CDR3 here is CSAQEVYGTGSDEQYF. The DNA of the CDR3 is TGCAGTGCCCAGGAGGTCTACGGGACAGGGTCGGACGAGCAGTACTTC.

This clonotype was counted ten times or more. This chain uses TRBV27 with TRBJ1-1; possibly TRBD1 for D (6 bases). The germline V gene encodes CDR1 MNHEY and CDR2 SMNVEV (reference sequence). Trimming stripped 2 bases from V and 5 bases from J, with 12 bases between. The CDR3 length is 14 residues. The CDR3 reads CASSLRRGLTEAFF. The CDR3 DNA sequence: TGTGCCAGCAGTTTACGCAGGGGTCTAACTGAAGCTTTCTTT.

This clonotype was seen at least ten times. V usage is TRBV7-2 and J usage is TRBJ2-5, with D uncertain. CDR3 length: 15 amino acids. Germline V gene data show CDR1 as SGHTA and CDR2 as FQGNSA. V dropped 1 base and J dropped 5 bases, with 14 bases sitting between them. CDR3 region: CASSLVWRNRETQYF. DNA for the CDR3: TGTGCCAGCAGCTTAGTATGGCGGAACCGGGAGACCCAGTACTTC.

The chain combines TRBV29-1 with TRBJ1-1, with D perhaps TRBD1 (5 bases). V was shortened by 3 bases and J by 5 bases, with 16 bases between the two germline ends. The CDR3 runs 14 residues. CDR1 and CDR2 from the germline V gene are SQVTM and ANQGSEA. In DNA form, the CDR3 reads TGCAGCGTTGAGGGGGTTGGGGGGAAGACTGAAGCTTTCTTT. The encoded protein is CSVEGVGGKTEAFF.

This clonotype has at least ten counts. The CDR3 loop reads CASSRTGWDYGYTF. The CDR3 coding sequence is TGTGCCAGCAGCCGGACAGGGTGGGACTATGGCTACACCTTC. This sequence joins TRBV2 and TRBJ1-2, with 8 nucleotides matching TRBD1. CDR1 is SNHLY, CDR2 FYNNEI, per germline. The CDR3 contains 14 residues. The ends lost 6 bases at V and 3 bases at J; junction bases unmatched: 6.

This clonotype has a count of ten or more. The chain combines TRBV11-2 with TRBJ2-7; TRBD2 agrees at 9 bases. This CDR3 has 16 amino acids. V lost 1 base, J lost 2 bases, and 6 bases stayed unmatched. Germline CDR1 SGHAT, CDR2 FQNNGV. For the CDR3, the DNA is TGTGCCAGCAGCTTAGGTTTGGGACTAGCTGCCTACGAGCAGTACTTC. This codes for CASSLGLGLAAYEQYF.

This clonotype was recorded many times. V gene TRBV19 combines with J gene TRBJ1-2; D remains unclear. Trimming pared 6 bases from V and 8 bases from J, leaving 19 bases between. In germline, CDR1 is LNHDA, CDR2 SQIVND (reference sequence). This CDR3 comprises 14 residues. CDR3 amino acids: CASRGGPWKRGYTF. The CDR3 nucleotides are TGTGCCAGTAGGGGAGGGCCTTGGAAGCGCGGCTACACCTTC.

This chain joins TRBV6-5 and TRBJ2-7; the D gene is possibly TRBD1 (7 bases). The V end lost 2 bases, the J end lost 3 bases, and 14 bases lay between the germline ends. The CDR3 contains 15 residues. Germline CDR1 is MNHEY and CDR2 is SVGAGI. In nucleotides, the CDR3 is TGTGCCAGCAGTTACCCACGGGGGACAGACTACGAGCAGTACTTC. Its translation: CASSYPRGTDYEQYF.

Ten or more counts support this clonotype. The chain has TRBV12-3 or TRBV12-4 and TRBJ2-7, with TRBD1 identical over 11 bases. V gave up 3 bases and J gave up 4 bases; unmatched junction bases: 8. This CDR3 is 16 amino acids long. CDR3 DNA sequence: TGTGCCAGCAGTTTTGCCGGGACAGGGGGAAGGTACGAGCAGTACTTC. The encoded protein is CASSFAGTGGRYEQYF.

This clonotype was seen many times. V gene TRBV3-1 combines with J gene TRBJ2-6; 8 nucleotides match TRBD2. J gave up 0 bases and V 4 bases, and 14 bases lay outside the gene matches. Germline assignment: CDR1 LGHDT and CDR2 YNNKEL (reference sequence). The CDR3 covers 20 residues. CDR3 nucleotides: TGTGCCAGCAGCCCCCCCCCGGGGGGGGACTTGTTCTCTGGGGCCAACGTCCTGACTTTC. Translated, it gives CASSPPPGGDLFSGANVLTF. Full variable domain (outside the CDR3, taken from reference TRBV3-1 and TRBJ2-6): DTAVSQTPKYLVTQMGNDKSIKCEQNLGHDTMYWYKQDSKKFLKIMFSYNNKELIINETVPNRFSPKSPDKAHLNLHINSLELGDSAVYFCASSPPPGGDLFSGANVLTFGAGSRLTVL.

Details on this clonotype: Possible read error: a much larger clone is one base away. The chain carries TRBV20-1 and TRBJ1-1; D is possibly TRBD1 (5 bases). Germline V CDR1 and CDR2: DFQATT, SNEGSKA (reference sequence). This CDR3 spans 14 amino acids. In nucleotides, the CDR3 is TGCAGTGCTACCGAGGCCAACAGGAACTCTGAAGCTTTCTTT. It yields the protein CSATEANRNSEAFF.

The sample holds a few counts of this clonotype. The chain has TRBV28 and TRBJ2-7; 7 positions agree with TRBD1. The CDR3 has 11 amino acids. J gave up 3 bases and V 8 bases, and 1 base lay outside the gene matches. CDR1 is MDHEN and CDR2 is SYDVKM in the germline V gene. DNA for the CDR3: TGTGCCAGCCAGGGGGTCTACGAGCAGTACTTC. It translates to CASQGVYEQYF.

This clonotype was picked up many times. The chain uses TRBV30 and TRBJ1-1, with TRBD1 as a possible D gene (5 bases). V lost 4 bases, J lost 10 bases, and 16 bases lay in between. Germline V gene sequence: CDR1 GTSNPN, CDR2 SVGIG (reference sequence). This CDR3 is 12 amino acids long. The CDR3 spells CAWIGTGGRAFF. DNA of the CDR3: TGTGCCTGGATTGGGACCGGAGGGAGAGCTTTCTTT.